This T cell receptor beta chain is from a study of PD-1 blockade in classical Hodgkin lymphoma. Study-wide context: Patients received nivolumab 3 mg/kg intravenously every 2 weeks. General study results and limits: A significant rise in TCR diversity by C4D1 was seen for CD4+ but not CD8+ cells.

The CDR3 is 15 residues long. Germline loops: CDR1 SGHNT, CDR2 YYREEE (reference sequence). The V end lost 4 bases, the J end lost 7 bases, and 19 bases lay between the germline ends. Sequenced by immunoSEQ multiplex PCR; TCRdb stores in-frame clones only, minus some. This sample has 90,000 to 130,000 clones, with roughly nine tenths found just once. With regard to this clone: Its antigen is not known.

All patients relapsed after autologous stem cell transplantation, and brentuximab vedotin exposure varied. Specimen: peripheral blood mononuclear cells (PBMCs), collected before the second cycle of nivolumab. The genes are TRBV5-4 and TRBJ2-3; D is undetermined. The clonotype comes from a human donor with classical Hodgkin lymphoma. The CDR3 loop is CASSKEGSWRNTQYF. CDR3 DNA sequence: TGTGCCAGCAGCAAGGAAGGGTCTTGGCGGAATACGCAGTATTTT.